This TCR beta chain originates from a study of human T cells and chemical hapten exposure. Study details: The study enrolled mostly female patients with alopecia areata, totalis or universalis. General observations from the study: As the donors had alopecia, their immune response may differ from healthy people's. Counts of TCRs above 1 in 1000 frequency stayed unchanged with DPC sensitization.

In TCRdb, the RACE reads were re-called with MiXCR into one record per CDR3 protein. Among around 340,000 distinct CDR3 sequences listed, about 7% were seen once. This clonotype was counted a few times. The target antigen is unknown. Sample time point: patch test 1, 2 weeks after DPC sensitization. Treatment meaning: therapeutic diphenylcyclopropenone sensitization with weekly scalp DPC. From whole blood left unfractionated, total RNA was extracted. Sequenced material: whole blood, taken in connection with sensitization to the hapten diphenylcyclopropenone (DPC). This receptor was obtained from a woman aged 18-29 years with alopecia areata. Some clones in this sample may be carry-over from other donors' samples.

CDR3 in amino acids: CASRDSGSPLHF. In nucleotides, the CDR3 is TGTGCCAGCAGGGACAGCGGTTCACCCCTCCACTTT. The chain recombines TRBV2 with TRBJ1-6; the D gene is possibly TRBD1 (6 bases). From germline, CDR1 is SNHLY and CDR2 FYNNEI. The CDR3 loop spans 12 amino acids. The germline V and J ends were trimmed by 6 bases and 9 bases, with 9 bases remaining between them.